The 2 T cell receptor beta chains below were found in one sample sequenced in a study of technical replicates of blood from a few donors. Sequencing was performed with immunoSEQ multiplex PCR; in TCRdb, only in-frame clones are kept and a portion is missing. The profile covers about 59,000 clones, with around 95% appearing a single time and under 5.5% taken by the ten largest. The sequenced material came from PBMCs. These receptor sequences come from a human donor in good health. Some clones in this sample may be carry-over from other donors' samples.

The count of this clone is one. The J gene is TRBJ1-4, the V gene TRBV11-2; no definite D call. V lost 4 bases, J lost 4 bases, and 10 bases lay in between. Germline lookup yields CDR1 SGHAT and CDR2 FQNNGV. The CDR3 length is 14 residues. CDR3 in DNA: TGTGCCAGCAGCTGGAAGGCGGGTAATGAAAAACTGTTTTTT. This gives the protein CASSWKAGNEKLFF.

This sequence joins TRBV30 and TRBJ2-1, with a weak D call TRBD2 (6 bases). V was clipped by 7 bases and J by 0 bases, with 13 bases between them. CDR3 length: 14 residues. CDR1 GTSNPN and CDR2 SVGIG come from the germline V gene (reference sequence). CDR3 in amino acids: CAYDGGISYNEQFF. In DNA form, the CDR3 reads TGTGCCTATGATGGGGGGATCTCCTACAATGAGCAGTTCTTC.